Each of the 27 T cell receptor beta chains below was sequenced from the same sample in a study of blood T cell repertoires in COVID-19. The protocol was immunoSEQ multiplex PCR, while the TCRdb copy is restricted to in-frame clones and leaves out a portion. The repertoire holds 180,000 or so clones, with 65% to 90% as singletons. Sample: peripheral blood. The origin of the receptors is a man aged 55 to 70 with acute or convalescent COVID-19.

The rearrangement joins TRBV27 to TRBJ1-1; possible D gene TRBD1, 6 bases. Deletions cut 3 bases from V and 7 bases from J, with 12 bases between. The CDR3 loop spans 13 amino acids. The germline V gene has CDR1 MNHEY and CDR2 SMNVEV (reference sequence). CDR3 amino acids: CASSFTGHREAFF. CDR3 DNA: TGTGCCAGCAGTTTTACGGGACACCGTGAAGCTTTCTTT.

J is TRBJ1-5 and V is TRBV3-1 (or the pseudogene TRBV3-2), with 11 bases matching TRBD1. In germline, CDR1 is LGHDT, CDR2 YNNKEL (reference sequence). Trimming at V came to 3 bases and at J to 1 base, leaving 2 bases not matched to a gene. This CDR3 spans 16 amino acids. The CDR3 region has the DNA TGTGCCAGCAGCCAGGGACAGGGGGTCAGCAATCAGCCCCAGCATTTT. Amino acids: CASSQGQGVSNQPQHF.

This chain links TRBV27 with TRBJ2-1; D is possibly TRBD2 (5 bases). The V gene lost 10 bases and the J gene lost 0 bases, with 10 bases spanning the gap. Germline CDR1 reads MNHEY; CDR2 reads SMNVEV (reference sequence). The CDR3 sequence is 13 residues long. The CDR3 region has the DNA TGTGCCACCACGGGGAGCTCCTACAATGAGCAGTTCTTC. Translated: CATTGSSYNEQFF.

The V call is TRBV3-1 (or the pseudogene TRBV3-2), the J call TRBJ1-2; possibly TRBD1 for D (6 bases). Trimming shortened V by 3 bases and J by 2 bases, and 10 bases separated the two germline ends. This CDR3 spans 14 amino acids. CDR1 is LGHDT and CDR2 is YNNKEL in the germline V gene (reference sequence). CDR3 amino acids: CASSHSDRNYGYTF. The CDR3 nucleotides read TGTGCCAGCAGCCATTCGGACAGAAACTATGGCTACACCTTC.

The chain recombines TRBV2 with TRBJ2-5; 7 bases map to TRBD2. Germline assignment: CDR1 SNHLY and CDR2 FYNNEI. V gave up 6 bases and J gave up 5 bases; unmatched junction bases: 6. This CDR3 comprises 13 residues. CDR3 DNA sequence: TGTGCCAGCAGCCGAGGGGAGGGGGAGACCCAGTACTTC. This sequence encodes CASSRGEGETQYF. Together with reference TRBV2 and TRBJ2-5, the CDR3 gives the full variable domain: EPEVTQTPSHQVTQMGQEVILRCVPISNHLYFYWYRQILGQKVEFLVSFYNNEISEKSEIFDDQFSVERPDGSNFTLKIRSTKLEDSAMYFCASSRGEGETQYFGPGTRLLVL.

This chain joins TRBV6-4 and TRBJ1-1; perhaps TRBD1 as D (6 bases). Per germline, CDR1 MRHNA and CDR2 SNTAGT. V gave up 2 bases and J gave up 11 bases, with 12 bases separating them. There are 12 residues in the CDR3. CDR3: CASSDTGQRAFF. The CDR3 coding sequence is TGTGCCAGCAGTGACACAGGACAGAGGGCTTTCTTT.

The CDR3 coding sequence is TGTGCCAGCAGTTCCCTAGGAGGGCTCGGTGAGCAGTTCTTC. Translation gives CASSSLGGLGEQFF. The V gene is TRBV6-6, the J gene TRBJ2-1; possibly TRBD2 for D (6 bases). Trimming cost V 4 bases and J 9 bases, with 16 bases left between them. The CDR3 length is 14 residues. Germline-derived CDR1 and CDR2 are MNHNY and SVGAGI (reference sequence).

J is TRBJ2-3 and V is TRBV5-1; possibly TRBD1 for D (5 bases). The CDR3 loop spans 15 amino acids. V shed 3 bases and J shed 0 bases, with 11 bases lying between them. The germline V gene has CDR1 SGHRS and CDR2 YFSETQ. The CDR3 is CASSSRVESTDTQYF. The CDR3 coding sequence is TGCGCCAGCAGCTCCAGGGTAGAGAGCACAGATACGCAGTATTTT.

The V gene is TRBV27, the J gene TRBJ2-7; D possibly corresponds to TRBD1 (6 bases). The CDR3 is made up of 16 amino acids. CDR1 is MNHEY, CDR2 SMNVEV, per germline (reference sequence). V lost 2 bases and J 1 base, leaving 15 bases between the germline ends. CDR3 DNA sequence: TGTGCCAGCAGTTTAGGTAGCCCTGGACAGTCCTACGAGCAGTACTTC. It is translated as CASSLGSPGQSYEQYF.

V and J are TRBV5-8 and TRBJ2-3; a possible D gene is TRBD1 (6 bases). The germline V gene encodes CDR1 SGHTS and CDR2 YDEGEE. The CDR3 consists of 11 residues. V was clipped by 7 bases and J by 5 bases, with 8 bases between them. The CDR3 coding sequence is TGTGCCAGCGAGACAGGAGATACGCAGTATTTT. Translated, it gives CASETGDTQYF. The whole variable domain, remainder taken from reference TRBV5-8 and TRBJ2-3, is EAGVTQSPTHLIKTRGQQATLRCSPISGHTSVYWYQQALGLGLQFLLWYDEGEERNRGNFPPRFSGRQFPNYSSELNVNALELEDSALYLCASETGDTQYFGPGTRLTVL.

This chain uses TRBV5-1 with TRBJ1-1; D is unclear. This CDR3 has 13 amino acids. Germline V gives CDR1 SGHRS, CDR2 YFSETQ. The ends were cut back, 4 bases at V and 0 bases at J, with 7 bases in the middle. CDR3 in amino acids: CASSAGMNTEAFF. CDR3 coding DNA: TGCGCCAGCAGCGCGGGAATGAACACTGAAGCTTTCTTT. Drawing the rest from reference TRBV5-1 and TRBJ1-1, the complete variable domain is KAGVTQTPRYLIKTRGQQVTLSCSPISGHRSVSWYQQTPGQGLQFLFEYFSETQRNKGNFPGRFSGRQFSNSRSEMNVSTLELGDSALYLCASSAGMNTEAFFGQGTRLTVV.

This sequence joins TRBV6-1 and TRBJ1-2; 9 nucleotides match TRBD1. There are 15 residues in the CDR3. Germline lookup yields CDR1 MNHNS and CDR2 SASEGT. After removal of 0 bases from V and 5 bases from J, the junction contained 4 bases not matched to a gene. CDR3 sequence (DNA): TGTGCCAGCAGTGAAGCCCTTGGACAGGGGTATGGCTACACCTTC. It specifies CASSEALGQGYGYTF.

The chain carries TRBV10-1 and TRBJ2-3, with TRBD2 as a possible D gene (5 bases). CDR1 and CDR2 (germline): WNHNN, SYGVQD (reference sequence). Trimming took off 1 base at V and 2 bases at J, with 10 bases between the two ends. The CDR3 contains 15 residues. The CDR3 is CASSEYVGDTDTQYF. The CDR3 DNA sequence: TGCGCCAGCAGTGAGTACGTCGGGGACACAGATACGCAGTATTTT.

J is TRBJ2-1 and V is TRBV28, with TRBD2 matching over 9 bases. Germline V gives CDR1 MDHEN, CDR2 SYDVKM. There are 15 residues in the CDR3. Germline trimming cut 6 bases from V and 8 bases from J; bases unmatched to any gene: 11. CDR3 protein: CASSPGLASGDEQFF. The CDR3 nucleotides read TGTGCCAGCAGCCCAGGACTAGCGTCTGGTGATGAGCAGTTCTTC.

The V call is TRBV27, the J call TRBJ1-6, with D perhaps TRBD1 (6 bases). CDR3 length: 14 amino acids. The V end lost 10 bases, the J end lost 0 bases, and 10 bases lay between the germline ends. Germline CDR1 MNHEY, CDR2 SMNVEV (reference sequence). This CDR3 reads CATQGSSYNSPLHF. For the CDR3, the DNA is TGTGCCACGCAGGGGAGCTCCTATAATTCACCCCTCCACTTT.

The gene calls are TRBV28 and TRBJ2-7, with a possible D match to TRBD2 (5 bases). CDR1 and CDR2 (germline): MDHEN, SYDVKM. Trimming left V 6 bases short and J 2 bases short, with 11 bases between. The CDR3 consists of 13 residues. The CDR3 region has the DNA TGTGCCAGCAGGGGGAAGCGGCCCTACGAGCAGTACTTC. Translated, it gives CASRGKRPYEQYF.

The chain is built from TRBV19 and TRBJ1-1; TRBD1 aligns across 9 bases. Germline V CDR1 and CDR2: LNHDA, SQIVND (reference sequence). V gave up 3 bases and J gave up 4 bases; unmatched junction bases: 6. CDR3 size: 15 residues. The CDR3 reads CASSITGGDGTEAFF. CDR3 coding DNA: TGTGCCAGTAGTATTACAGGGGGCGACGGCACTGAAGCTTTCTTT.

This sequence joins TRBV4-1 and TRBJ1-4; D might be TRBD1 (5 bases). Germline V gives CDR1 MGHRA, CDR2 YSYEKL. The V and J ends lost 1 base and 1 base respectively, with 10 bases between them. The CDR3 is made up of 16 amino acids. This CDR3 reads CASSQGSGGTNEKLFF. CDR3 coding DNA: TGCGCCAGCAGCCAAGGGAGCGGGGGAACTAATGAAAAACTGTTTTTT.

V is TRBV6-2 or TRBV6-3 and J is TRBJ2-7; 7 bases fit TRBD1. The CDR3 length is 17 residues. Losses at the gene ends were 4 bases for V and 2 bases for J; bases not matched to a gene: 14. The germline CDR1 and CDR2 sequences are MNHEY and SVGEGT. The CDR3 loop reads CASSLDRVTGPTYEQYF. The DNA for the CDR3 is TGTGCCAGCAGTTTAGACAGGGTCACGGGTCCAACCTACGAGCAGTACTTC.

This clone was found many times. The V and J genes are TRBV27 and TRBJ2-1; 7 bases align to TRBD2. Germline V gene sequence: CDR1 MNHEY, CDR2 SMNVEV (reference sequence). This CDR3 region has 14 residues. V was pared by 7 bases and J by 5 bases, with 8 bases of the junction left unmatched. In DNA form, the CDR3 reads TGTGCCAGCAATAAGCGGGATCAGGACAATGAGCAGTTCTTC. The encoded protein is CASNKRDQDNEQFF.

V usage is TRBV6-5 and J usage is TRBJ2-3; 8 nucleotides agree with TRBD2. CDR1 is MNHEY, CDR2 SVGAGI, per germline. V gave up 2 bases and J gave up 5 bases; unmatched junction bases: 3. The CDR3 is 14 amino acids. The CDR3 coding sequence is TGTGCCAGCAGTTACGGGCTAGCGGGAGATACGCAGTATTTT. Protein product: CASSYGLAGDTQYF.

The CDR3 spells CASNEQGDMSYNEQFF. Here the CDR3 DNA reads TGCGCCAGCAACGAACAGGGGGACATGTCCTACAATGAGCAGTTCTTC. V usage is TRBV5-1 and J usage is TRBJ2-1; 8 nucleotides agree with TRBD1. Germline lookup yields CDR1 SGHRS and CDR2 YFSETQ. Trimming at V came to 6 bases and at J to 1 base, leaving 9 bases not matched to a gene. CDR3 size: 16 residues. The entire variable domain, with the rest obtained from reference TRBV5-1 and TRBJ2-1, is as follows: KAGVTQTPRYLIKTRGQQVTLSCSPISGHRSVSWYQQTPGQGLQFLFEYFSETQRNKGNFPGRFSGRQFSNSRSEMNVSTLELGDSALYLCASNEQGDMSYNEQFFGPGTRLTVL.

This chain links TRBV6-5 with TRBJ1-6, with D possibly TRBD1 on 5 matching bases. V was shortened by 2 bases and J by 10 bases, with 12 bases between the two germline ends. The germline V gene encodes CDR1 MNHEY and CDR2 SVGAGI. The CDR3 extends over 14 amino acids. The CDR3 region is CASSYGDSSSPLHF. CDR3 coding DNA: TGTGCCAGCAGTTACGGGGACTCGTCATCACCCCTCCACTTT.

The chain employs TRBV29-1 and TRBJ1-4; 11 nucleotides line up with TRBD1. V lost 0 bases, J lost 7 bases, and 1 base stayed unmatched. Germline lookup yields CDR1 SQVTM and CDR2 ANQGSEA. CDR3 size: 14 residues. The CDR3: CSVEEGTGGEKLFF. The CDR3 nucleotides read TGCAGCGTTGAAGAGGGGACAGGGGGTGAAAAACTGTTTTTT.

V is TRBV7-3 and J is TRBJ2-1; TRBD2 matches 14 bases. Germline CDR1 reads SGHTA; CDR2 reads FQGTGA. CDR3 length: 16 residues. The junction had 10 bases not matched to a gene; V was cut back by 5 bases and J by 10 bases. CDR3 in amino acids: CASSPGRLAGGLEQFF. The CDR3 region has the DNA TGTGCCAGCAGCCCAGGAAGACTAGCGGGAGGGCTGGAGCAGTTCTTC. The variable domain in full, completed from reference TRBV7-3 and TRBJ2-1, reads GAGVSQTPSNKVTEKGKYVELRCDPISGHTALYWYRQSLGQGPEFLIYFQGTGAADDSGLPNDRFFAVRPEGSVSTLKIQRTERGDSAVYLCASSPGRLAGGLEQFFGPGTRLTVL.

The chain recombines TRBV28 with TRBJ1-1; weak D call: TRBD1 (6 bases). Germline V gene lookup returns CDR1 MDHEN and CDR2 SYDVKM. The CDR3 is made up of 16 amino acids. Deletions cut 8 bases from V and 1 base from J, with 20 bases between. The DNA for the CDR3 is TGTGCCAGCGGCCGAGGCAGGGGCAGACGGAACACTGAAGCTTTCTTT. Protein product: CASGRGRGRRNTEAFF.

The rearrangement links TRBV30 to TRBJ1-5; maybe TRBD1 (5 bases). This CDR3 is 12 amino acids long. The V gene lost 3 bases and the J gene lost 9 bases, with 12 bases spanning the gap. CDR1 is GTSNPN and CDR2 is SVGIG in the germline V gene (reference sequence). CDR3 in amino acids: CAWSRAVGPQHF. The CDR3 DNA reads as TGTGCCTGGAGCAGGGCCGTTGGGCCCCAGCATTTT.